These T cell receptor beta chains were read from a single sample in a study of cytomegalovirus exposure and HLA in healthy donors. The data were produced by immunoSEQ multiplex PCR, yet TCRdb's version contains in-frame clones alone and is incomplete. There are fewer than 200,000 clones in the sample; 68% occur only once, and approximately 1.5% lies in the top ten. The material sequenced was PBMCs. Receptors were obtained from a man aged 50 to 59 in good health and CMV-seronegative. The CDR3 runs from the conserved cysteine through the conserved F or W. The order of the fields is J gene, V gene, CDR3 protein.

>TRBJ1-5|TRBV5-8
CASSRDRGGISPQHF
>TRBJ2-2|TRBV4-3
CASTGNRANTGELFF
>TRBJ2-7|TRBV7-7
CASRPGQGALLVEQYF
>TRBJ1-5|TRBV4-1
CASSQERQKNQPQHF
>TRBJ2-7|TRBV4-1
CASSQEPGLASEQYF
>TRBJ1-5|TRBV10-1
CASSWRGNQPQHF
>TRBJ2-5|TRBV5-6
CASSLDGAGPTETQYF
>TRBJ1-6|TRBV5-8
CASSPDRRPSPLHF
>TRBJ1-5|TRBV7-2
CASSVTLSNQPQHF
>TRBJ2-1|TRBV9
CASSQGLASYNEQFF
>TRBJ2-7|TRBV6-1
CASSSRQGAYEQYF
>TRBJ1-2|TRBV5-8
CASSSGQGVFGYTF
>TRBJ1-2|TRBV18
CASSQGQGESGYTF
>TRBJ1-2|TRBV7-2
CASSLAVVGGRGYTF
>TRBJ1-5|TRBV6-1
CASSVGTGYGQPQHF
>TRBJ2-2|TRBV28
CASSQGGARGAGELFF
>TRBJ2-6|TRBV5-6
CASSPRGAGANVLTF
>TRBJ2-3|TRBV5-1
CASSYGQSTDTQYF
>TRBJ2-3|TRBV7-9
CASSSVDTQYF
>TRBJ2-7|TRBV28
CASSLFGQGYEQYF
>TRBJ2-7|TRBV6-5
CASSYRLDRVYEQYF
>TRBJ1-1|TRBV28
CAQRTVTEAFF
>TRBJ2-3|TRBV7-2
CASSLKRGGGADTQYF
>TRBJ2-7|TRBV29-1
CSVSRGGEGYEQYF
>TRBJ2-2|TRBV28
CASSLRLAGGTGELFF
>TRBJ2-1|TRBV5-1
CASSLGTGPSSYNEQFF
>TRBJ2-6|TRBV4-2
CASSGEFQATASGANVLTF
>TRBJ1-2|TRBV5-1
CASSRTGQGGDYGYTF
>TRBJ2-7|TRBV27
CASSLGQGLFYEQYF
>TRBJ2-7|TRBV29-1
CSVEGSTGVAYEQYF
>TRBJ2-2|TRBV7-6
CASSRGPFGELFF
>TRBJ2-6|TRBV18
CASSPTRGGASGANVLTF
>TRBJ1-1|TRBV10-3
CAISESGLTEAFF
>TRBJ1-2|TRBV6-5
CASSYSGGRANYGYTF
>TRBJ1-1|TRBV12-5
CASGLGGPTEAFF
>TRBJ2-7|TRBV6-6
CASSRLSGYEQYF
>TRBJ1-5|TRBV7-9
CASSPWTGQDQPQHF
>TRBJ1-1|TRBV5-6
CASRGGNSHLNTEAFF
>TRBJ1-1|TRBV29-1
CSGHGPAKSEAFF
>TRBJ2-3|TRBV5-1
CASSLLPTDTQYF
>TRBJ1-3|TRBV9
CASSPDRRSGNTIYF
>TRBJ1-2|TRBV29-1
CSVIPFPTSNYGYTF
>TRBJ1-1|TRBV6-1
CASSERSEAFF